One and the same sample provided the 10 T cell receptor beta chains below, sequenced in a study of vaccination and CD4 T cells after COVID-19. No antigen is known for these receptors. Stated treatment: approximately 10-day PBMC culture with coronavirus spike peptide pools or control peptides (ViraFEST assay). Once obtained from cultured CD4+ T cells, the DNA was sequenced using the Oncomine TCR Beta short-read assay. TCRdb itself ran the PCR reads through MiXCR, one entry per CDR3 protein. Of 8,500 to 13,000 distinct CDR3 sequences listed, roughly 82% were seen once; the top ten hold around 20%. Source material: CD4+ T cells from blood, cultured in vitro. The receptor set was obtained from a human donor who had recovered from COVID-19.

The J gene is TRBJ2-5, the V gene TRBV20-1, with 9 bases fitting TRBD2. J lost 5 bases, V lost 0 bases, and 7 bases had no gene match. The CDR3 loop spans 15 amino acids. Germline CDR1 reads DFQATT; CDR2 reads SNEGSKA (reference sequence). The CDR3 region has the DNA TGCAGTGCTAGAGATATGAGCGGGAGGCCCGAGACCCAGTACTTC. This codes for CSARDMSGRPETQYF.

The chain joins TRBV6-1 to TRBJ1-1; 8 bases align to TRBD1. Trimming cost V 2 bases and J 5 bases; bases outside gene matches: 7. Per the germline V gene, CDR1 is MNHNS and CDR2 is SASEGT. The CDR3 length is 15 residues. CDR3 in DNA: TGTGCCAGCAGTGAAAGGGGCAGGGGGCTGACTGAAGCTTTCTTT. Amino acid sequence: CASSERGRGLTEAFF.

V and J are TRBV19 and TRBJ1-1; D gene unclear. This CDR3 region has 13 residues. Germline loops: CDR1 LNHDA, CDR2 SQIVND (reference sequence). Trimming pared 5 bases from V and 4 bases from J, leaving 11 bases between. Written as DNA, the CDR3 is TGTGCCAGTAGTCCTCCCCCCCTCACTGAAGCTTTCTTT. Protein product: CASSPPPLTEAFF.

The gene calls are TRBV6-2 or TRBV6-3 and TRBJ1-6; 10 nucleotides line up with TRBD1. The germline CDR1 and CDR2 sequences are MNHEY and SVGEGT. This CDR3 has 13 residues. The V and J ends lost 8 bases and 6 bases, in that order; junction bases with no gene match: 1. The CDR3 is CASGQGVNSPLHF. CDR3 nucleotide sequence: TGTGCCAGCGGACAGGGGGTTAATTCACCCCTCCACTTT.

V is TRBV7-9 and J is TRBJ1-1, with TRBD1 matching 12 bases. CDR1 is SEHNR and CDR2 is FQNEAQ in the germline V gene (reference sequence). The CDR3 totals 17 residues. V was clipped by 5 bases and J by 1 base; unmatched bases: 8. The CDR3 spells CASSQGDRGRWNTEAFF. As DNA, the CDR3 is TGTGCCAGCAGCCAAGGGGACAGGGGGCGATGGAACACTGAAGCTTTCTTT.

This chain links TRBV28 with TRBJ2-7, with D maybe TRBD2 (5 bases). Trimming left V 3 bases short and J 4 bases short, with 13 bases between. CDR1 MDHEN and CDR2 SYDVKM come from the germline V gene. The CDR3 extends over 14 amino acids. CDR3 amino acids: CASSLQRRYYEQYF. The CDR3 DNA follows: TGTGCCAGCAGTTTGCAGCGGAGGTATTACGAGCAGTACTTC.

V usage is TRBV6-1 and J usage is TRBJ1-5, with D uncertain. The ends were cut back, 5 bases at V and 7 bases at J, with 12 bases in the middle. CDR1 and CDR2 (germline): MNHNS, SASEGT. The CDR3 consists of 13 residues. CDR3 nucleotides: TGTGCCAGCAGTCGGGATACAAAACAGCCCCAGCATTTT. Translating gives CASSRDTKQPQHF.

CDR3 protein: CASSTLTGGGETQYF. CDR3 coding DNA: TGTGCCAGTAGTACCCTCACAGGGGGCGGAGAGACCCAGTACTTC. The rearrangement uses TRBV19 and TRBJ2-5; TRBD1 matches 9 bases. The CDR3 sequence is 15 residues long. Trimming at V came to 4 bases and at J to 4 bases, leaving 7 bases not matched to a gene. Germline V lookup: CDR1 LNHDA, CDR2 SQIVND (reference sequence).

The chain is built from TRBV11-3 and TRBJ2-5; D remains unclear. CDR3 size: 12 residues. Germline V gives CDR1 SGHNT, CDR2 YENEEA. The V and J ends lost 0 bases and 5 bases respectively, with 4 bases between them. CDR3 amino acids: CASSLDRETQYF. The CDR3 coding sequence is TGTGCCAGCAGCTTAGACCGGGAGACCCAGTACTTC.

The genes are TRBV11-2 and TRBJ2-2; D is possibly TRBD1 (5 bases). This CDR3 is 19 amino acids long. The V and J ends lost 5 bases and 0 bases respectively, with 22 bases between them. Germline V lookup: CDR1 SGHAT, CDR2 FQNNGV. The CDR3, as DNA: TGTGCCAGCAGCATGTACTGGACACCCCTGTCGCCGAACACCGGGGAGCTGTTTTTT. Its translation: CASSMYWTPLSPNTGELFF.